One and the same sample provided the 20 T cell receptor beta chains below, sequenced in a study of shared clonotypes between healthy human individuals. Naive CD8 cells, CD45RO-negative and positively selected for CCR7, excluded terminally differentiated effector memory CD45RA+ cells. TCRdb keeps only in-frame clones here, not all; method: immunoSEQ multiplex PCR. The table lists around 620,000 clones, about 95% of them singletons. The sample comprised naive CD8+ T cells sorted from blood. Receptors originate from a woman in her 30s in good health.

This chain connects TRBV6-6 to TRBJ2-2, with D possibly matching TRBD1 (6 bases). Germline V gene lookup returns CDR1 MNHNY and CDR2 SVGAGI (reference sequence). The CDR3 length is 14 residues. V was trimmed by 6 bases and J by 4 bases, leaving 12 bases between them. The CDR3 DNA sequence: TGTGCCAGCAGACCGACAGGTCCCACCGGGGAGCTGTTTTTT. As protein: CASRPTGPTGELFF.

This rearrangement joins TRBV13 to TRBJ2-3; a possible D gene is TRBD2 (5 bases). Germline assignment: CDR1 PRHDT and CDR2 FYEKMQ (reference sequence). V was pared by 1 base and J by 6 bases, with 14 bases between. The CDR3 covers 15 residues. The CDR3: CASSLEDAGGDTQYF. As DNA, the CDR3 is TGTGCCAGCAGCTTAGAGGATGCGGGTGGCGATACGCAGTATTTT. The variable domain in full, with the rest retrieved from reference TRBV13 and TRBJ2-3, is AAGVIQSPRHLIKEKRETATLKCYPIPRHDTVYWYQQGPGQDPQFLISFYEKMQSDKGSIPDRFSAQQFSDYHSELNMSSLELGDSALYFCASSLEDAGGDTQYFGPGTRLTVL.

This chain links TRBV2 with TRBJ2-7; 9 positions agree with TRBD2. Germline V gene sequence: CDR1 SNHLY, CDR2 FYNNEI. V lost 1 base to trimming and J lost 3 bases; unmatched junction nucleotides: 1. The CDR3 sequence is 14 residues long. The CDR3 loop is CASSEGTSVYEQYF. CDR3 DNA: TGTGCCAGCAGTGAAGGGACTAGCGTCTACGAGCAGTACTTC.

This clone occurred once. V is TRBV9 and J is TRBJ2-1; 7 bases match TRBD2. This CDR3 contains 21 residues. J gave up 3 bases and V 0 bases, and 21 bases lay outside the gene matches. The germline CDR1 and CDR2 sequences are SGDLS and YYNGEE. CDR3 DNA: TGTGCCAGCAGCGTAGCTACAAGGATGGATCGGGAGGAACCTAACTACAATGAGCAGTTCTTC. Protein: CASSVATRMDREEPNYNEQFF.

V usage is TRBV27 and J usage is TRBJ2-7, with 11 bases matching TRBD1. The CDR3 consists of 15 residues. Germline lookup yields CDR1 MNHEY and CDR2 SMNVEV (reference sequence). J gave up 5 bases and V 1 base, and 4 bases lay outside the gene matches. CDR3 in DNA: TGTGCCAGCAGTTTATTCGGGACAGGGGGAGACGAGCAGTACTTC. It codes for CASSLFGTGGDEQYF.

The chain joins TRBV14 to TRBJ2-7; TRBD1 matches 8 bases. The germline CDR1 and CDR2 sequences are SGHDN and FVKESK. V lost 5 bases and J lost 2; bases outside the gene matches: 5. This CDR3 spans 14 amino acids. The CDR3 loop reads CASSAPDRAYEQYF. DNA for the CDR3: TGTGCCAGCAGCGCTCCGGACAGGGCCTACGAGCAGTACTTC.

The chain carries TRBV13 and TRBJ2-5; tentative D call: TRBD1 (6 bases). The DNA end is a closer match to TRBJ2-7, so the J assignment may be wrong. This CDR3 has 13 amino acids. Germline CDR1 is PRHDT and CDR2 is FYEKMQ (reference sequence). CDR3 region: CASSLLGAGEQYF. CDR3 DNA sequence: TGTGCCAGCAGCTTATTGGGGGCGGGCGAGCAGTACTTC.

The chain's CDR3 is CASSWGGDAEAFF. In DNA form, the CDR3 reads TGTGCCAGCAGTTGGGGGGGGGATGCTGAAGCTTTCTTT. This chain joins TRBV6-5 and TRBJ1-1; D is perhaps TRBD1 (5 bases). Between the trimmed V and J ends, which lost 4 bases and 6 bases, there was a span of 12 bases. The length of the CDR3 is 13 residues. Germline CDR1 MNHEY, CDR2 SVGAGI.

As concerns this clone: A much larger clone differs from this one at a single base, so this may be a read error. The chain links TRBV6-1 to TRBJ2-7, with D uncertain. The CDR3 covers 11 residues. Germline V lookup: CDR1 MNHNS, CDR2 SASEGT. V was clipped by 7 bases and J by 0 bases, with 4 bases between them. CDR3 coding DNA: TGTGCCAGCACCTCCTCCTACGAGCAGTACTTC. It translates to CASTSSYEQYF.

This clone occurred once. This sequence joins TRBV7-6 and TRBJ1-1; 7 positions match TRBD1. Trimming at V came to 6 bases and at J to 4 bases, leaving 11 bases not matched to a gene. The CDR3 sequence is 15 residues long. Germline V gene lookup returns CDR1 SGHVS and CDR2 FNYEAQ. CDR3 coding DNA: TGTGCCAGCAGGCCAGGGGGGCAGGGCGCCACTGAAGCTTTCTTT. Its translation is CASRPGGQGATEAFF.

The gene calls are TRBV11-2 and TRBJ1-5; possible D gene TRBD1, 6 bases. This CDR3 has 15 residues. Trimming removed 2 bases at V and 1 base at J, with 9 bases between. Germline loops: CDR1 SGHAT, CDR2 FQNNGV. The CDR3 is CASSLQGQSNQPQHF. The CDR3 DNA sequence: TGTGCCAGCAGCTTACAGGGACAAAGCAATCAGCCCCAGCATTTT.

The rearrangement uses TRBV28 and TRBJ1-2, with D unresolved. CDR1 and CDR2 (germline): MDHEN, SYDVKM. CDR3 size: 15 residues. V was trimmed by 5 bases and J by 0 bases, leaving 13 bases between them. CDR3 coding DNA: TGTGCCAGCAGTAAAGAACGGGGAGCTAACTATGGCTACACCTTC. This translates into CASSKERGANYGYTF.

V and J are TRBV28 and TRBJ2-5, with a tentative D call TRBD1 (5 bases). This CDR3 region has 16 residues. The germline gives CDR1 MDHEN, CDR2 SYDVKM. Trimming left V 5 bases short and J 4 bases short, with 20 bases between. The CDR3 spells CASSLPQRGLVETQYF. The DNA for the CDR3 is TGTGCCAGCAGTCTCCCACAAAGGGGCTTGGTAGAGACCCAGTACTTC.

V gene TRBV28 combines with J gene TRBJ1-1; D gene unclear. This CDR3 has 17 residues. The germline V gene encodes CDR1 MDHEN and CDR2 SYDVKM. V lost 2 bases and J lost 0, with 16 bases in between. As DNA, the CDR3 is TGTGCCAGCAGTTTAAGGATGTCGGGGAGAATGAACACTGAAGCTTTCTTT. Translation gives CASSLRMSGRMNTEAFF.

The V and J genes are TRBV6-1 and TRBJ2-3, with D possibly TRBD2 on 5 matching bases. The CDR3 is 16 residues long. Germline V gives CDR1 MNHNS, CDR2 SASEGT. V lost 2 bases and J 7 bases, leaving 19 bases between the germline ends. CDR3 in DNA: TGTGCCAGCAGTGAAATGGACTCCCTTCTGGCCTATACGCAGTATTTT. Translated: CASSEMDSLLAYTQYF.

V gene TRBV6-6 combines with J gene TRBJ2-5; tentative D call: TRBD2 (5 bases). The J call is uncertain, as TRBJ2-7 better fits the DNA end. Germline CDR1 reads MNHNY; CDR2 reads SVGAGI (reference sequence). This CDR3 has 12 amino acids. The CDR3 DNA follows: TGTGCCAGCAGTGCCGCGAGCGGCGAGCAGTACTTC. Its translation is CASSAASGEQYF.

The V call is TRBV14, the J call TRBJ2-3, with D possibly matching TRBD2 (5 bases). Between the trimmed V and J ends, which lost 0 bases and 4 bases, there was a span of 17 bases. Germline V gene sequence: CDR1 SGHDN, CDR2 FVKESK. This CDR3 spans 17 amino acids. CDR3 in amino acids: CASSQDYGLEAADTQYF. The CDR3 nucleotides are TGTGCCAGCAGCCAAGATTACGGATTAGAAGCGGCAGATACGCAGTATTTT.

This chain connects TRBV27 to TRBJ1-5, with 11 bases aligning to TRBD1. Germline V gene lookup returns CDR1 MNHEY and CDR2 SMNVEV (reference sequence). The V gene end was trimmed by 4 bases and the J gene end by 7 bases; junction bases not matched to a gene: 3. The CDR3 is made up of 14 amino acids. CDR3 region: CASSWTGGAQPQHF. The CDR3 nucleotides read TGTGCCAGCAGTTGGACAGGGGGCGCGCAGCCCCAGCATTTT.

The chain recombines TRBV9 with TRBJ2-7; 7 positions match TRBD2. The germline gives CDR1 SGDLS, CDR2 YYNGEE. The CDR3 loop spans 15 amino acids. V lost 4 bases and J lost 0; bases outside the gene matches: 7. The CDR3 here is CASSPGWDYSYEQYF. The CDR3 DNA sequence: TGTGCCAGCAGCCCAGGCTGGGACTACTCCTACGAGCAGTACTTC.

The genes are TRBV29-1 and TRBJ2-2, with D unclear. Germline CDR1 reads SQVTM; CDR2 reads ANQGSEA. There are 15 residues in the CDR3. V lost 0 bases to trimming and J lost 5 bases, with 13 bases between them. The CDR3 sequence is CSVEDPQDMTGELFF. DNA of the CDR3: TGCAGCGTTGAAGATCCGCAAGATATGACCGGGGAGCTGTTTTTT.